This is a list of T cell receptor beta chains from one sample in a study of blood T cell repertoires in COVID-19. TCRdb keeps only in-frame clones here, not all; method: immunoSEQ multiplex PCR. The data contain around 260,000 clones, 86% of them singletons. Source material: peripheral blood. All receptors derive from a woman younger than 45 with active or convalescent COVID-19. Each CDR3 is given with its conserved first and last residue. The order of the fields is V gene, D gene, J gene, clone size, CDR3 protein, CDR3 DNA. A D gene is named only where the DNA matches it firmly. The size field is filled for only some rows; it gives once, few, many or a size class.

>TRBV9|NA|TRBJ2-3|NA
CASSVGQAIYTDTQYF
TGTGCCAGCAGCGTAGGCCAGGCGATTTACACAGATACGCAGTATTTT
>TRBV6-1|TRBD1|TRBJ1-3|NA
CASSEYGTAGNTIYF
TGTGCCAGCAGTGAATACGGGACAGCCGGAAACACCATATATTTT
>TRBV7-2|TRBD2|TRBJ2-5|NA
CASSLGWTSGQETQYF
TGTGCCAGCAGCTTAGGCTGGACTAGCGGCCAAGAGACCCAGTACTTC
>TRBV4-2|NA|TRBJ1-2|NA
CASSQDKGGNYGYTF
TGTGCCAGCAGCCAAGATAAGGGCGGGAACTATGGCTACACCTTC
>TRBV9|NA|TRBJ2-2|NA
CASSKTGTQNTGELFF
TGTGCCAGCAGTAAAACCGGGACACAGAACACCGGGGAGCTGTTTTTT
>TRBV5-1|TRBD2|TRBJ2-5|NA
CASSLVAGGPETQYF
TGCGCCAGCAGCTTAGTAGCGGGGGGGCCGGAGACCCAGTACTTC
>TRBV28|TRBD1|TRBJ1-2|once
CASSPPGNRQGLDGYTF
TGTGCCAGCAGTCCCCCAGGCAACCGACAGGGATTAGATGGCTACACCTTC
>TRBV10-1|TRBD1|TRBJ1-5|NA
CASPGQGVGPQHF
TGCGCCAGCCCAGGACAGGGGGTCGGACCCCAGCATTTT
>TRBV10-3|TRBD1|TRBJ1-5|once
CAIRGDRDGSNQPQHF
TGTGCCATCAGGGGGGACAGGGATGGGTCCAATCAGCCCCAGCATTTT
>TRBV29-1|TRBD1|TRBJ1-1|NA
CSVEQGAYTEAFF
TGCAGCGTTGAACAGGGGGCGTACACTGAAGCTTTCTTT
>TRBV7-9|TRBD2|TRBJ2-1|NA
CASSQQGLAGFF
TGTGCCAGCAGCCAACAAGGACTAGCGGGGTTCTTC
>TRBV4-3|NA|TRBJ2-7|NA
CASSQDTTSNYEQYF
TGCGCCAGCAGCCAAGACACTACATCCAACTACGAGCAGTACTTC
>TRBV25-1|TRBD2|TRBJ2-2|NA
CASSLGTSGGPGTGELFF
TGTGCCAGCAGCCTCGGGACTAGCGGGGGGCCGGGGACCGGGGAGCTGTTTTTT
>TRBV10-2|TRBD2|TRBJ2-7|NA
CASRLSGSSYEQYF
TGCGCCAGCAGGCTTAGCGGGAGCTCCTACGAGCAGTACTTC
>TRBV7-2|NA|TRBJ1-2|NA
CASSLFRAEGYTF
TGTGCCAGCAGCTTATTCAGGGCCGAGGGCTACACCTTC
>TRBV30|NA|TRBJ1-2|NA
CAWSPTQGNIYGYTF
TGTGCCTGGAGTCCCACCCAGGGCAACATCTATGGCTACACCTTC
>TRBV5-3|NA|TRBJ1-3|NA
CARSLTRGRGNTIYF
TGTGCCAGAAGCTTGACCAGGGGCCGTGGAAACACCATATATTTT
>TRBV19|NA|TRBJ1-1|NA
CASSSGDTEAFF
TGTGCCAGTAGTTCCGGGGACACTGAAGCTTTCTTT
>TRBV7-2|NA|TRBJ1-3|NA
CASSLDSGIGNTIYF
TGTGCCAGCAGCTTAGATTCGGGAATTGGAAACACCATATATTTT
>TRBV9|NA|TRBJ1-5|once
CASSVGPGDSNQPQHF
TGTGCCAGCAGCGTAGGGCCAGGGGATAGCAATCAGCCCCAGCATTTT
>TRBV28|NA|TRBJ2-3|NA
CASRTGTSTDTQYF
TGTGCCAGCAGGACAGGAACTAGCACAGATACGCAGTATTTT
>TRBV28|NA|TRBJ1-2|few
CASRPDSSYGYTF
TGTGCCAGCAGACCTGACTCCTCCTATGGCTACACCTTC
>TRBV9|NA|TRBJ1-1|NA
CASSVATGRETEAFF
TGTGCCAGCAGCGTAGCTACAGGGCGAGAAACTGAAGCTTTCTTT
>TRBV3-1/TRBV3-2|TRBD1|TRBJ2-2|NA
CASSRGTGGAVTGELFF
TGTGCCAGCAGCCGTGGGACAGGGGGCGCGGTCACCGGGGAGCTGTTTTTT
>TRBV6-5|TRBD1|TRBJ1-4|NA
CASSSRTGTEKLFF
TGTGCCAGCAGTTCGAGGACAGGGACTGAAAAACTGTTTTTT
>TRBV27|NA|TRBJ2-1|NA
CASSSSGGLNEQFF
TGTGCCAGCAGCTCTTCGGGCGGGCTCAATGAGCAGTTCTTC
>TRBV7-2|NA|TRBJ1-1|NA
CASSLRGSNTEAFF
TGTGCCAGCAGCTTAAGAGGGTCGAACACTGAAGCTTTCTTT
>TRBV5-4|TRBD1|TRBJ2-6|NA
CASSLYGTAGANVLTF
TGTGCCAGCAGCTTGTATGGGACAGCTGGGGCCAACGTCCTGACTTTC